These 27 T cell receptor beta chains came from one sample sequenced in a study of blood T cell repertoires in COVID-19. This table comes from immunoSEQ multiplex PCR, and its TCRdb copy is limited to in-frame clones, with some not included. The sample includes more than 200,000 clones, 85% to 90% of them seen just once. Sequenced: peripheral blood. These receptors were taken from a man aged 80 or over with acute or convalescent COVID-19.

Turning to this clone: Other nucleotide sequences from this sample produce the same CDR3. The chain has TRBV29-1 and TRBJ1-1; D remains unclear. Germline CDR1 is SQVTM and CDR2 is ANQGSEA. V lost 6 bases, J lost 1 base, and 12 bases lay in between. The CDR3 loop spans 13 amino acids. The CDR3 DNA follows: TGCAGCGTCGCGCGTCTTCCGAACACTGAAGCTTTCTTT. Its translation is CSVARLPNTEAFF.

This chain links TRBV11-2 with TRBJ2-2; D is possibly TRBD1 (6 bases). The V end lost 5 bases, the J end lost 6 bases, and 16 bases lay between the germline ends. The CDR3 runs to 15 residues. Per germline, CDR1 SGHAT and CDR2 FQNNGV. The CDR3 bases are TGTGCCAGCAGCCCCAGGACAGAAGAGGCCGGGGAGCTGTTTTTT. The encoded protein is CASSPRTEEAGELFF.

This clone has only a few counts. The chain employs TRBV19 and TRBJ1-5; D gene uncertain. This CDR3 comprises 17 residues. The V and J ends lost 9 bases and 0 bases respectively, with 21 bases between them. Per the germline V gene, CDR1 is LNHDA and CDR2 is SQIVND (reference sequence). This chain's CDR3 is CASTYSAGGYSNQPQHF. For the CDR3, the DNA is TGTGCCAGCACGTACTCGGCGGGAGGATATAGCAATCAGCCCCAGCATTTT.

J is TRBJ2-3 and V is TRBV11-2, with 7 bases identical to TRBD1. CDR1 is SGHAT, CDR2 FQNNGV, per germline. This CDR3 has 16 residues. Germline trimming cut 1 base from V and 5 bases from J; bases unmatched to any gene: 9. The CDR3 DNA follows: TGTGCCAGCAGCTTAGGCTTTGGGCCAGGGGGAGATACGCAGTATTTT. Translation: CASSLGFGPGGDTQYF.

The gene calls are TRBV28 and TRBJ1-5; D is possibly TRBD1 (6 bases). Germline V gene data show CDR1 as MDHEN and CDR2 as SYDVKM. V was shortened by 8 bases and J by 0 bases, with 11 bases between the two germline ends. The CDR3 is 14 amino acids. The CDR3 reads CASVTGYSNQPQHF. The DNA for the CDR3 is TGTGCCAGCGTTACAGGGTATAGCAATCAGCCCCAGCATTTT.

The genes are TRBV7-9 and TRBJ1-1; 8 bases fit TRBD1. Germline trimming cut 4 bases from V and 0 bases from J; bases unmatched to any gene: 10. The CDR3 is 17 amino acids. Germline CDR1 reads SEHNR; CDR2 reads FQNEAQ (reference sequence). Here the CDR3 DNA reads TGTGCCAGCAGCTCATATGGACAGGGCCACATGAACACTGAAGCTTTCTTT. Translation: CASSSYGQGHMNTEAFF.

This chain connects TRBV7-8 to TRBJ2-1; TRBD1 matches 8 bases. The CDR3 is 16 residues long. With 3 bases clipped from V and 2 bases from J, the junction kept 6 bases outside the gene matches. Germline values: CDR1 SGHVS, CDR2 FQNEAQ. CDR3 nucleotides: TGTGCCAGCAGCTTCAGCAGGGGGCGCCCCTACAATGAGCAGTTCTTC. It is translated as CASSFSRGRPYNEQFF.

V usage is TRBV19 and J usage is TRBJ2-2; 13 positions agree with TRBD2. The germline CDR1 and CDR2 sequences are LNHDA and SQIVND (reference sequence). CDR3 length equals 18 residues. V lost 9 bases to trimming and J lost 4 bases; unmatched junction nucleotides: 14. This CDR3 is CASGKSGLAGRVTGELFF. As DNA, the CDR3 is TGTGCCAGCGGTAAATCGGGACTAGCGGGGCGAGTCACCGGGGAGCTGTTTTTT.

The chain recombines TRBV5-1 with TRBJ2-2, with TRBD2 identical over 8 bases. With 6 bases clipped from V and 6 bases from J, the junction kept 13 bases outside the gene matches. Germline V gene data show CDR1 as SGHRS and CDR2 as YFSETQ. The CDR3 contains 16 residues. The CDR3: CASKLVSGSGSGELFF. Here the CDR3 DNA reads TGCGCCAGCAAGTTGGTCAGCGGGAGCGGTTCCGGGGAGCTGTTTTTT.

This sequence joins TRBV11-2 and TRBJ2-1; the match to TRBD2 covers 11 bases. CDR1 and CDR2 (germline): SGHAT, FQNNGV. J was trimmed by 0 bases and V by 1 base; bases with no gene match: 5. This CDR3 contains 18 residues. The CDR3 region is CASSLASGGPLSYNEQFF. CDR3 DNA sequence: TGTGCCAGCAGCTTAGCTAGCGGGGGGCCCCTCTCCTACAATGAGCAGTTCTTC.

The chain carries TRBV7-3 and TRBJ2-1, with 9 bases lining up with TRBD2. After removal of 5 bases from V and 3 bases from J, the junction contained 11 bases not matched to a gene. The V gene's germline CDR1 is SGHTA and CDR2 FQGTGA. This CDR3 contains 17 residues. The CDR3 DNA follows: TGTGCCAGCAGCCTCGGATCAGCGGGGGGCCTCTACAATGAGCAGTTCTTC. Translated: CASSLGSAGGLYNEQFF.

Concerning this clone: This same CDR3 is encoded by further DNA sequences in the sample. The V gene is TRBV18, the J gene TRBJ1-1; 7 bases align to TRBD1. Germline CDR1 KGHSH, CDR2 LQKENI. V shed 4 bases, J shed 3 bases, and the junction held 2 bases outside the gene matches. This CDR3 contains 13 residues. CDR3 bases: TGTGCCAGCTCACTCCAGGGGGACACTGAAGCTTTCTTT. Encoded protein: CASSLQGDTEAFF.

The chain uses TRBV18 and TRBJ2-3, with D maybe TRBD2 (5 bases). The CDR3 contains 14 residues. Germline V gene data show CDR1 as KGHSH and CDR2 as LQKENI. Trimming shortened V by 1 base and J by 5 bases, and 10 bases separated the two germline ends. CDR3 protein: CASSPLSSGDTQYF. Here the CDR3 DNA reads TGTGCCAGCTCACCACTTTCAAGCGGAGATACGCAGTATTTT.

V usage is TRBV4-3 and J usage is TRBJ2-1; the match to TRBD1 covers 8 bases. From germline, CDR1 is LGHNA and CDR2 YSLEER. This CDR3 spans 17 amino acids. V gave up 2 bases and J gave up 3 bases; unmatched junction bases: 9. The CDR3 spells CASSQSIQGVRYNEQFF. The CDR3 nucleotides are TGCGCCAGCAGCCAATCTATACAGGGGGTACGCTACAATGAGCAGTTCTTC.

The genes are TRBV5-6 and TRBJ2-1, with D tentatively TRBD1 (6 bases). Germline-derived CDR1 and CDR2 are SGHDT and YYEEEE. The CDR3 extends over 15 amino acids. Trimming took 2 bases from V and 6 from J, leaving 15 bases between them. The CDR3, as DNA: TGTGCCAGCAGCTTCCAGACAGGAACACTCAATGAGCAGTTCTTC. It translates to CASSFQTGTLNEQFF.

The V call is TRBV12-5, the J call TRBJ2-3; possible D gene TRBD2, 5 bases. With 5 bases removed from V and 3 bases from J, the gap between germline ends came to 12 bases. This CDR3 contains 14 residues. From germline, CDR1 is LGHNT and CDR2 FRNRAP. The CDR3 loop is CASGRRLGTDTQYF. In nucleotides, the CDR3 is TGTGCTAGTGGTCGGAGGCTCGGTACAGATACGCAGTATTTT.

The chain has TRBV5-1 and TRBJ2-7; 8 bases fit TRBD2. This CDR3 has 14 amino acids. CDR1 and CDR2 (germline): SGHRS, YFSETQ. V lost 3 bases, J lost 1 base, and 3 bases stayed unmatched. Here the CDR3 DNA reads TGCGCCAGCAGCTGGTCGGGAGGGTCCTACGAGCAGTACTTC. Residues: CASSWSGGSYEQYF.

V is TRBV27 and J is TRBJ1-2, with D maybe TRBD1 (5 bases). The CDR3 covers 14 residues. CDR1 MNHEY and CDR2 SMNVEV come from the germline V gene (reference sequence). With 3 bases removed from V and 1 base from J, the gap between germline ends came to 9 bases. CDR3 loop: CASSFRQSNYGYTF. In DNA, the CDR3 is TGTGCCAGCAGTTTTAGACAGAGTAACTATGGCTACACCTTC.

Notes on this clone: Distinct nucleotide sequences in the sample also encode this CDR3. This sequence joins TRBV7-9 and TRBJ1-1; D is possibly TRBD1 (5 bases). V lost 2 bases to trimming and J lost 1 base, with 8 bases between them. Germline V gives CDR1 SEHNR, CDR2 FQNEAQ (reference sequence). The CDR3 contains 14 residues. The CDR3 spells CASSLTQGNTEAFF. Written as DNA, the CDR3 is TGTGCCAGCAGCTTAACTCAGGGGAACACTGAAGCTTTCTTT.

This chain uses TRBV18 with TRBJ2-1; TRBD2 aligns across 14 bases. J gave up 8 bases and V 8 bases, and 5 bases lay outside the gene matches. CDR1 and CDR2 from the germline V gene are KGHSH and LQKENI. The CDR3 runs 14 residues. The CDR3 loop reads CASRTSGGPDEQFF. DNA of the CDR3: TGTGCCAGCCGGACTAGCGGGGGGCCGGATGAGCAGTTCTTC.

The chain's CDR3 is CASSPLMGANVLTF. CDR3 bases: TGTGCCAGCTCACCCCTTATGGGGGCCAACGTCCTGACTTTC. The chain has TRBV18 and TRBJ2-6, with D uncertain. Between the trimmed V and J ends, which lost 3 bases and 4 bases, there was a span of 7 bases. Germline V gives CDR1 KGHSH, CDR2 LQKENI. This CDR3 comprises 14 residues. Filled out from reference TRBV18 and TRBJ2-6, the complete variable domain reads NAGVMQNPRHLVRRRGQEARLRCSPMKGHSHVYWYRQLPEEGLKFMVYLQKENIIDESGMPKERFSAEFPKEGPSILRIQQVVRGDSAAYFCASSPLMGANVLTFGAGSRLTVL.

On this clone: The junction does not match germline at one end; this may be a read error. The rearrangement links TRBV5-1 to TRBJ1-4; TRBD1 aligns across 7 bases. The CDR3 has 14 amino acids. CDR1 and CDR2 (germline): SGHRS, YFSETQ. The CDR3 region has the DNA TGCGCCAGCAGCTGGGGACAGACTATTGAAAAACTGTTTTTT. It yields the protein CASSWGQTIEKLFF.

The chain is built from TRBV10-1 and TRBJ1-4, with TRBD1 identical over 7 bases. Germline V CDR1 and CDR2: WNHNN, SYGVQD (reference sequence). The CDR3 runs 13 residues. V shed 5 bases, J shed 8 bases, and the junction held 5 bases outside the gene matches. CDR3 nucleotide sequence: TGCGCCAGCAGTTACAGGGGAGTCGAAAAACTGTTTTTT. Translating it yields CASSYRGVEKLFF.

The genes are TRBV2 and TRBJ2-1, with D maybe TRBD2 (6 bases). Trimming pared 7 bases from V and 1 base from J, leaving 17 bases between. CDR3 length: 16 residues. Germline V lookup: CDR1 SNHLY, CDR2 FYNNEI. CDR3 nucleotide sequence: TGTGCCAGCAACAAGGGGACTGGATCTTCCTACAATGAGCAGTTCTTC. Its translation: CASNKGTGSSYNEQFF.

The rearrangement uses TRBV9 and TRBJ2-5; tentative D call: TRBD2 (7 bases). CDR3 length equals 16 residues. Trimming took off 3 bases at V and 5 bases at J, with 20 bases between the two ends. From germline, CDR1 is SGDLS and CDR2 YYNGEE. The CDR3 nucleotides read TGTGCCAGCAGCGCTGGGGGGGGCCGGATAGGGGAGACCCAGTACTTC. This codes for CASSAGGGRIGETQYF.

The chain recombines TRBV19 with TRBJ1-2; 7 nucleotides align to TRBD1. Germline-derived CDR1 and CDR2 are LNHDA and SQIVND (reference sequence). J was trimmed by 8 bases and V by 0 bases; bases with no gene match: 12. The CDR3 is 16 amino acids. The CDR3 DNA follows: TGTGCCAGTAGTATAGATGGACAGGTTTTGACACAAGGCTACACCTTC. Residues: CASSIDGQVLTQGYTF.

The chain joins TRBV5-1 to TRBJ2-7, with D possibly being TRBD1 (5 bases). Germline CDR1 and CDR2: SGHRS and YFSETQ. Trimming cost V 0 bases and J 1 base, with 8 bases left between them. The CDR3 is 14 residues long. The CDR3 here is CASSLGAGSYEQYF. The CDR3 region has the DNA TGCGCCAGCAGCTTGGGGGCAGGGTCCTACGAGCAGTACTTC.